The rows below give T cell receptor beta chains drawn from one sample of a study of T-cell reconstitution after alpha-beta-depleted transplantation in children. TCRdb ran MiXCR on the PCR reads and lists one entry per CDR3 protein. The profile shows just over 350,000 distinct CDR3 sequences, roughly 15% of them singletons. The sequencing here drew on PBMCs, taken from the stem cell graft. The receptors here all came from a human donor who donated a stem cell graft to a child with Fanconi anemia. Each CDR3 is given with its conserved first and last residue. D genes are given only for firm matches. Not all rows give a size; the values are once, few, many and, for expanded clones, a class.

D	V	J	size	CDR3	DNA
NA	TRBV11-2	TRBJ1-2	few	CASSLSKGNGYTF	TGTGCCAGCTCCTTATCGAAGGGGAACGGCTACACCTTC
NA	TRBV6-1	TRBJ2-2	many	CASSEDRVNTGELFF	TGTGCCAGCAGTGAAGATAGGGTGAACACCGGGGAGCTGTTTTTT
NA	TRBV9	TRBJ1-2	many	CASNVEYVWGGAGYGYTF	TGTGCCAGCAACGTAGAGTATGTGTGGGGTGGGGCAGGCTATGGCTACACCTTC
TRBD1	TRBV5-1	TRBJ1-4	few	CASSSGDRGDEKLFF	TGCGCCAGCAGCTCGGGAGACAGGGGGGATGAAAAACTGTTTTTT
TRBD2	TRBV24-1	TRBJ2-1	NA	CATSTLAGGSLDEQFF	TGTGCCACCTCGACACTAGCGGGGGGAAGCTTGGATGAGCAGTTCTTC
NA	TRBV4-2	TRBJ1-1	NA	CASSQDLTAMNTEAFF	TGTGCCAGCAGCCAAGATTTAACGGCGATGAACACTGAAGCTTTCTTT
NA	TRBV29-1	TRBJ1-1	few	CSVERDKNTEAFF	TGCAGCGTTGAAAGGGACAAGAACACTGAAGCTTTCTTT
TRBD2	TRBV20-1	TRBJ2-1	few	CSARTSGGSEQFF	TGCAGTGCTCGGACTAGCGGGGGGTCTGAGCAGTTCTTC
TRBD2	TRBV7-3	TRBJ2-1	NA	CASSLTRAGGGNEQFF	TGTGCCAGCAGCTTAACGCGAGCGGGGGGGGGCAATGAGCAGTTCTTC
NA	TRBV7-2	TRBJ2-2	few	CASSLARDTGELFF	TGTGCCAGCAGCCTGGCTCGAGACACCGGGGAGCTGTTTTTT
NA	TRBV6-5	TRBJ2-5	NA	CASSYSIASQETQYF	TGTGCCAGCAGTTACTCGATAGCTTCACAAGAGACCCAGTACTTC
NA	TRBV4-2	TRBJ2-1	NA	CASSQWSGDEQFF	TGTGCCAGCAGCCAATGGAGTGGGGATGAGCAGTTCTTC
TRBD1	TRBV9	TRBJ2-7	few	CASSFQGAAYEQYF	TGTGCCAGCAGCTTCCAGGGGGCCGCCTACGAGCAGTACTTC
TRBD1	TRBV4-2	TRBJ1-1	many	CASSRRQGEYSEAFF	TGTGCCAGCAGCCGCCGACAGGGAGAATATTCTGAAGCTTTCTTT
NA	TRBV7-2	TRBJ2-5	NA	CASSLRMGETQYF	TGTGCCAGCAGCTTACGCATGGGAGAGACCCAGTACTTC
NA	TRBV15	TRBJ2-1	many	CATSRGSGPNEQFF	TGTGCCACCAGCAGGGGGTCGGGGCCAAATGAGCAGTTCTTC
NA	TRBV9	TRBJ2-5	few	CASSPGQSWETQYF	TGTGCCAGCAGCCCCGGACAGTCTTGGGAGACCCAGTACTTC
NA	TRBV4-2	TRBJ2-1	many	CASSQGVASKEQFF	TGTGCCAGCAGCCAAGGGGTAGCCTCTAAGGAGCAGTTCTTC
TRBD1	TRBV5-6	TRBJ2-2	few	CASSSPTGGESGELFF	TGTGCCAGCAGCTCCCCGACAGGGGGCGAGTCCGGGGAGCTGTTTTTT
NA	TRBV5-5	TRBJ2-5	NA	CASSAGTAPVETQYF	TGTGCCAGCAGCGCCGGGACCGCGCCGGTGGAGACCCAGTACTTC
TRBD1	TRBV6-5	TRBJ2-7	few	CASSYGTGIYEQYF	TGTGCCAGCAGTTACGGGACAGGGATCTACGAGCAGTACTTC
TRBD2	TRBV24-1	TRBJ2-5	NA	CATGSAGGSGETQYF	TGTGCCACCGGATCAGCGGGGGGGAGTGGAGAGACCCAGTACTTC
NA	TRBV24-1	TRBJ2-3	many	CATSDPRLETDTQYF	TGTGCCACCAGTGATCCTCGACTGGAAACAGATACGCAGTATTTT
TRBD1	TRBV5-1	TRBJ1-1	few	CASSYGQDTEAFF	TGCGCCAGCAGCTACGGACAGGACACTGAAGCTTTCTTT
NA	TRBV6-5	TRBJ2-7	NA	CASSYSLGTEQYF	TGTGCCAGCAGTTACTCGTTAGGCACCGAGCAGTACTTC
NA	TRBV20-1	TRBJ2-1	NA	CSATSTVAAEQFF	TGCAGTGCTACTTCGACAGTGGCCGCGGAGCAGTTCTTC
TRBD1	TRBV11-2	TRBJ1-1	NA	CASSFPRGLGQGEVNTEAFF	TGTGCCAGCAGTTTCCCGAGGGGCCTGGGACAGGGGGAAGTGAACACTGAAGCTTTCTTT
TRBD1	TRBV6-5	TRBJ1-2	NA	CASRNQGNRGYGYTF	TGTGCCAGCCGAAACCAGGGGAACAGGGGCTATGGCTACACCTTC
TRBD1	TRBV12-3/TRBV12-4	TRBJ1-1	NA	CASSRGQGRNTEAFF	TGTGCCAGCAGTAGGGGACAGGGAAGGAACACTGAAGCTTTCTTT
NA	TRBV29-1	TRBJ1-3	many	CSGLGQGTSGNTIYF	TGCAGCGGCTTAGGGCAGGGGACCTCTGGAAACACCATATATTTT
TRBD2	TRBV3-1	TRBJ2-6	few	CASSPASGGVVLTF	TGTGCCAGCAGCCCCGCTAGCGGGGGGGTCGTCCTGACTTTC
NA	TRBV28	TRBJ1-5	NA	CASSLDGGSLGYSNQPQHF	TGTGCCAGCAGTTTAGATGGGGGATCTTTAGGATATAGCAATCAGCCCCAGCATTTT
NA	TRBV7-6	TRBJ1-4	NA	CASSLTGRPAPLDEKLFF	TGTGCCAGCAGCTTAACGGGACGGCCTGCCCCACTGGATGAAAAACTGTTTTTT
TRBD2	TRBV10-1	TRBJ2-1	few	CASSDLTSGGDEQFF	TGCGCCAGCAGTGATCTGACTAGCGGGGGGGATGAGCAGTTCTTC
NA	TRBV27	TRBJ1-2	NA	CASSSGNDYGYTF	TGTGCCAGCAGTTCTGGGAACGACTATGGCTACACCTTC
TRBD2	TRBV20-1	TRBJ2-2	NA	CSAVLAGAELFF	TGCAGTGCTGTGCTAGCGGGAGCGGAGCTGTTTTTT
NA	TRBV5-1	TRBJ1-6	NA	CASSLGDLNSPLHF	TGCGCCAGCAGCTTGGGGGACCTTAATTCACCCCTCCACTTT
NA	TRBV20-1	TRBJ1-2	NA	CSLYSDGYTF	TGCAGTCTTTACAGCGATGGCTACACCTTC
NA	TRBV20-1	TRBJ1-5	many	CSALWGGGPNQPQHF	TGCAGTGCCCTCTGGGGGGGGGGACCCAATCAGCCCCAGCATTTT
TRBD2	TRBV7-6	TRBJ2-5	many	CASSLASGLVTETQYF	TGTGCCAGCAGCTTAGCGTCAGGACTAGTAACGGAGACCCAGTACTTC
NA	TRBV7-8	TRBJ1-5	few	CASSLLDINQPQHF	TGTGCCAGCAGCTTATTAGACATAAATCAGCCCCAGCATTTT
NA	TRBV11-2	TRBJ2-3	NA	CASRSRSGDTQYF	TGTGCCAGCAGATCCCGTTCCGGGGATACGCAGTATTTT
NA	TRBV4-2	TRBJ1-5	NA	CASSHVNQPQHF	TGTGCCAGCAGCCACGTAAATCAGCCCCAGCATTTT
NA	TRBV7-2	TRBJ2-7	NA	CASSSRAGQSYEQYF	TGTGCCAGCAGCTCTAGGGCGGGACAGAGCTACGAGCAGTACTTC
TRBD1	TRBV20-1	TRBJ1-6	NA	CSATSTGASSYNSPLHF	TGCAGTGCTACCTCGACAGGGGCGAGCTCCTATAATTCACCCCTCCACTTT
NA	TRBV27	TRBJ2-3	NA	CASSSNSGDSDTQYF	TGTGCCAGCAGCTCAAATTCGGGGGATTCAGATACGCAGTATTTT
NA	TRBV12-3/TRBV12-4	TRBJ2-5	many	CASSLAGVRETQYF	TGTGCCAGCAGTTTAGCGGGGGTGCGGGAGACCCAGTACTTC
NA	TRBV7-7	TRBJ2-5	NA	CASSLGYGPQETQYF	TGTGCTAGCAGCTTAGGGTACGGACCCCAAGAGACCCAGTACTTC